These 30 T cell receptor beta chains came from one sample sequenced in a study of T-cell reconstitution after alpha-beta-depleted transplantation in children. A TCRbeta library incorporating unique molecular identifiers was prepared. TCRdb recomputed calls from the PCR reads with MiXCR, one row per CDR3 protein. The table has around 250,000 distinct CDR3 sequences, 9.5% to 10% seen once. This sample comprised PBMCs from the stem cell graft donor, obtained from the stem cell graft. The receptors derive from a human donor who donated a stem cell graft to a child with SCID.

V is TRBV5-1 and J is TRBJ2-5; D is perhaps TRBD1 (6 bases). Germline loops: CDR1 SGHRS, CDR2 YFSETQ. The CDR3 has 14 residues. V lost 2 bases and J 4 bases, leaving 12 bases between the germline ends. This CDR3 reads CASSFGRGRETQYF. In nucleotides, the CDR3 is TGCGCCAGCAGCTTCGGTAGGGGGAGAGAGACCCAGTACTTC.

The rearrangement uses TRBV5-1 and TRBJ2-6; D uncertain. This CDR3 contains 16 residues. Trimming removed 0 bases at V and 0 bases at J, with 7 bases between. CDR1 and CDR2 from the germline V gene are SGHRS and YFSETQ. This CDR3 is CASSLDPLSGANVLTF. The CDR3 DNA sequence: TGCGCCAGCAGCTTGGATCCGCTCTCTGGGGCCAACGTCCTGACTTTC. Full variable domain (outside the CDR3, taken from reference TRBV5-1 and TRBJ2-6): KAGVTQTPRYLIKTRGQQVTLSCSPISGHRSVSWYQQTPGQGLQFLFEYFSETQRNKGNFPGRFSGRQFSNSRSEMNVSTLELGDSALYLCASSLDPLSGANVLTFGAGSRLTVL.

The CDR3 sequence is CASSQSLMNTGELFF. CDR3 DNA: TGTGCCAGCAGCCAATCCCTGATGAACACCGGGGAGCTGTTTTTT. The V and J genes are TRBV14 and TRBJ2-2; no definite D call. CDR1 is SGHDN and CDR2 is FVKESK in the germline V gene. Trimming took 2 bases from V and 1 from J, leaving 8 bases between them. The CDR3 is 15 residues long.

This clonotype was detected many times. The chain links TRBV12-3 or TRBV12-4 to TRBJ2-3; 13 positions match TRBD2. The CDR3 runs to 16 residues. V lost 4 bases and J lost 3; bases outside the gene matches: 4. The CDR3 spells CASSSRLAGGTDTQYF. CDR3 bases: TGTGCCAGCAGTTCAAGACTAGCGGGGGGAACAGATACGCAGTATTTT.

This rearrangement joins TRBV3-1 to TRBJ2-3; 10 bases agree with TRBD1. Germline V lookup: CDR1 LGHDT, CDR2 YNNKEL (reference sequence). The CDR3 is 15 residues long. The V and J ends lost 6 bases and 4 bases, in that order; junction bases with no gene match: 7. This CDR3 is CASRTGTGEADTQYF. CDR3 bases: TGTGCCAGCAGAACCGGGACAGGGGAGGCAGATACGCAGTATTTT.

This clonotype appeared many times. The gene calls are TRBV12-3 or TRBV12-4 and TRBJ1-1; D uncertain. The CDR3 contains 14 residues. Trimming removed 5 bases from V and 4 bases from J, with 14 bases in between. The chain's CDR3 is CASSPTGMGTEAFF. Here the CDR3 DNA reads TGTGCCAGCAGTCCGACGGGGATGGGCACTGAAGCTTTCTTT.

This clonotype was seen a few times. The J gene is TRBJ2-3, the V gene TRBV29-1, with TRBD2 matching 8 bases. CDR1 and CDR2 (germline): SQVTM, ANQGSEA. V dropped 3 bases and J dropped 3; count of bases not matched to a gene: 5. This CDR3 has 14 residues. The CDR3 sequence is CSVEVGLVTDTQYF. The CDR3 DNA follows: TGCAGCGTTGAGGTGGGACTAGTAACAGATACGCAGTATTTT.

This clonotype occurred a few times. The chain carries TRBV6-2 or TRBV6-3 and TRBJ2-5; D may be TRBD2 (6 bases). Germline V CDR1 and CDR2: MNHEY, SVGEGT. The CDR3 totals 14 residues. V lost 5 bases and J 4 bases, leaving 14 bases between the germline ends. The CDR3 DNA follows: TGTGCCAGCAGTCCAACGACTAGATCAGAGACCCAGTACTTC. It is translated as CASSPTTRSETQYF.

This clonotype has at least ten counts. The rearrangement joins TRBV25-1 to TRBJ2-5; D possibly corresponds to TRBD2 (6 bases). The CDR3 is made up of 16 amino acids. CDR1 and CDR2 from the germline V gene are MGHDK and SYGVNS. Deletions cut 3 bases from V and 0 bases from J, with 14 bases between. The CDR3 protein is CASSDSGGADQETQYF. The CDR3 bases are TGTGCCAGCAGTGATTCTGGCGGGGCGGACCAAGAGACCCAGTACTTC. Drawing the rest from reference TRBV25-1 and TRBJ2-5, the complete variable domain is EADIYQTPRYLVIGTGKKITLECSQTMGHDKMYWYQQDPGMELHLIHYSYGVNSTEKGDLSSESTVSRIRTEHFPLTLESARPSHTSQYLCASSDSGGADQETQYFGPGTRLLVL.

The DNA of the CDR3 is TGCAGTGCTCAGAGACCGAATGGGGATCAGCCCCAGCATTTT. Amino acids: CSAQRPNGDQPQHF. The gene calls are TRBV20-1 and TRBJ1-5; D uncertain. The germline V and J ends were trimmed by 5 bases and 5 bases, with 16 bases remaining between them. The CDR3 sequence is 14 residues long. The germline CDR1 and CDR2 sequences are DFQATT and SNEGSKA (reference sequence).

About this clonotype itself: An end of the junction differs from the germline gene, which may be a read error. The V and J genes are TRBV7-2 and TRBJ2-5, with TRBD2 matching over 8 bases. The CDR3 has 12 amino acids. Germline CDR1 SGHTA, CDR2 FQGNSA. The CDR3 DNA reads TGTGCCAGCAGCTTAATAGCGGGGTGGCTCTTCTTC. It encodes CASSLIAGWLFF.

DNA of the CDR3: TGTGCCAGCACCCTCGGGTTCAGGGCTAATGAAAAACTGTTTTTT. This sequence encodes CASTLGFRANEKLFF. The chain employs TRBV12-3 or TRBV12-4 and TRBJ1-4; tentative D call: TRBD1 (5 bases). The CDR3 runs 15 residues. Trimming shortened V by 7 bases and J by 3 bases, and 15 bases separated the two germline ends.

The CDR3 region has the DNA TGTGCCAGCAGCCAAGATCACCTGAACACTGAAGCTTTCTTT. Protein: CASSQDHLNTEAFF. The chain is built from TRBV14 and TRBJ1-1; D call uncertain. The CDR3 runs to 14 residues. CDR1 SGHDN and CDR2 FVKESK come from the germline V gene. V lost 0 bases to trimming and J lost 0 bases, with 5 bases between them.

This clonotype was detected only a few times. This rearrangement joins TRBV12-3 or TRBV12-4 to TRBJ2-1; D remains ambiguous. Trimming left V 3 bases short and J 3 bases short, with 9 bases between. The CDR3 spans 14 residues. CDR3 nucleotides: TGTGCCAGCAGTTTGTCACAGCTCTACAATGAGCAGTTCTTC. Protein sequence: CASSLSQLYNEQFF.

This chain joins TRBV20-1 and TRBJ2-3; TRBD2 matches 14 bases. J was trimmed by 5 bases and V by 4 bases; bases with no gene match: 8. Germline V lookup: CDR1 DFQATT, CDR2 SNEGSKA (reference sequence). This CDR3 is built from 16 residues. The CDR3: CSAISTSGGGRDTQYF. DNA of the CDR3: TGCAGTGCTATATCGACTAGCGGGGGGGGACGAGATACGCAGTATTTT.

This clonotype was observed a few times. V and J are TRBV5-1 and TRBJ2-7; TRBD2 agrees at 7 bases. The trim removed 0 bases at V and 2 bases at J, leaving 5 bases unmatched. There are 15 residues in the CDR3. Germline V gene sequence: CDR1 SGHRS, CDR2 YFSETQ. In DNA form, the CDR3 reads TGCGCCAGCAGCTTGGCTTCCGGGACTACCTACGAGCAGTACTTC. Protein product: CASSLASGTTYEQYF.

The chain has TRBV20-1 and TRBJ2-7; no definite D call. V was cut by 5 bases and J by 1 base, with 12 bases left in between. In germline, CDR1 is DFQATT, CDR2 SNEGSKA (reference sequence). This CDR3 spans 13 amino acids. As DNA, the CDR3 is TGCAGTGCTTCGATTAGTATGTCCTACGAGCAGTACTTC. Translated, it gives CSASISMSYEQYF.

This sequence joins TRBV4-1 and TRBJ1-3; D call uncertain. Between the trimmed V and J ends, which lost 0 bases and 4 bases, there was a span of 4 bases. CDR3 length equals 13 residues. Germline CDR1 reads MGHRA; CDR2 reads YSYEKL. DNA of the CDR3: TGCGCCAGCAGCCAAGATGGAGGAAACACCATATATTTT. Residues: CASSQDGGNTIYF.

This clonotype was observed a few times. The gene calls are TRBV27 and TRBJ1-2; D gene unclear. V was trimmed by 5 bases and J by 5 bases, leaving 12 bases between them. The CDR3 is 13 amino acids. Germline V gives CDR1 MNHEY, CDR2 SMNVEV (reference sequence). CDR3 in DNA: TGTGCCAGCAGTCCCTCCAACCAATATGGCTACACCTTC. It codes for CASSPSNQYGYTF.

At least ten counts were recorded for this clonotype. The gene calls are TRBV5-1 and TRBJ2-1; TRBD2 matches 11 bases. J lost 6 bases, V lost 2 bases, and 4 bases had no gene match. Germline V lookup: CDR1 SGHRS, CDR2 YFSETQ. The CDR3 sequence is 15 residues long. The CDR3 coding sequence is TGCGCCAGCAGCTTTAGCGGGGGGGCCCCCAATGAGCAGTTCTTC. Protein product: CASSFSGGAPNEQFF.

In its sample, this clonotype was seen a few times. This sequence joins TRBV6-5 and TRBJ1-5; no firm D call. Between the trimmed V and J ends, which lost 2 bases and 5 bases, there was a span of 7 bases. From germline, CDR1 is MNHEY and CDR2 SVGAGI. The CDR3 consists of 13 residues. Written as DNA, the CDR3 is TGTGCCAGCAGTTACAAGGAAGATCAGCCCCAGCATTTT. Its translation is CASSYKEDQPQHF.

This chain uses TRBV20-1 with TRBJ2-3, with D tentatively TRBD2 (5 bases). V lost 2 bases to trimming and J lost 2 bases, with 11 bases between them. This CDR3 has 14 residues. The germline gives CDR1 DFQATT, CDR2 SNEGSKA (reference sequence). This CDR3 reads CSARQWEFTDTQYF. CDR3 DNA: TGCAGTGCTAGACAGTGGGAGTTCACAGATACGCAGTATTTT.

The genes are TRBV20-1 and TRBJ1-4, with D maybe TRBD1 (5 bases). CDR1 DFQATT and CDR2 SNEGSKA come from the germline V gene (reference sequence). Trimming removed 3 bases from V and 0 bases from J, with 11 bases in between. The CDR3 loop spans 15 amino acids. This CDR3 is CSASWRGSTNEKLFF. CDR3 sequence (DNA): TGCAGTGCTAGTTGGAGGGGCTCAACTAATGAAAAACTGTTTTTT.

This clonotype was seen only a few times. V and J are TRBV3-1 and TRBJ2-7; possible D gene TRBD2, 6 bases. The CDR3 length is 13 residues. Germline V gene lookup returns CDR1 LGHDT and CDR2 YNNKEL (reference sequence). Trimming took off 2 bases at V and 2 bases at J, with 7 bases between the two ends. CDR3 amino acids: CASSQPGAYEQYF. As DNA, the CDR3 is TGTGCCAGCAGCCAACCGGGGGCCTACGAGCAGTACTTC.

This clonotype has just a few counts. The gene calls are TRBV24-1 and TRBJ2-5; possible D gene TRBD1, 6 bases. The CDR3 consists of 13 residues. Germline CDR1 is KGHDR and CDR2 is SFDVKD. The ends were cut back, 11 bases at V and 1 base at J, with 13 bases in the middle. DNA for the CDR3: TGTGCCATTACAGGGACCCCCCAAGAGACCCAGTACTTC. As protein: CAITGTPQETQYF.

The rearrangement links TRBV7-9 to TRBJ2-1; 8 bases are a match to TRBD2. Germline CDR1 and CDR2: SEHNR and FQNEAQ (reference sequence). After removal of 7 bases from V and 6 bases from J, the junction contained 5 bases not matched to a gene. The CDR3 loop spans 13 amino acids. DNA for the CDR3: TGTGCCAGCAAACCGGGGGGGTTCAATGAGCAGTTCTTC. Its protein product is CASKPGGFNEQFF. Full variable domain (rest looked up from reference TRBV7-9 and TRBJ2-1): DTGVSQNPRHKITKRGQNVTFRCDPISEHNRLYWYRQTLGQGPEFLTYFQNEAQLEKSRLLSDRFSAERPKGSFSTLEIQRTEQGDSAMYLCASKPGGFNEQFFGPGTRLTVL.

CDR3 residues: CTICFMFPGLESTDTQYF. The CDR3 nucleotides are TGTACCATCTGTTTTATGTTCCCGGGATTAGAAAGCACAGATACGCAGTATTTT. V gene TRBV3-1 combines with J gene TRBJ2-3; D possibly corresponds to TRBD2 (5 bases). CDR1 and CDR2 from the germline V gene are LGHDT and YNNKEL (reference sequence). CDR3 length: 18 amino acids.

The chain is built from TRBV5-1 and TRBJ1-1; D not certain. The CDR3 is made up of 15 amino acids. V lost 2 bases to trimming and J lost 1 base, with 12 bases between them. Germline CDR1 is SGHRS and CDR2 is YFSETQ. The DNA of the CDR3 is TGCGCCAGCAGCTTAGGAGGGCGGGAGAACACTGAAGCTTTCTTT. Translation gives CASSLGGRENTEAFF.

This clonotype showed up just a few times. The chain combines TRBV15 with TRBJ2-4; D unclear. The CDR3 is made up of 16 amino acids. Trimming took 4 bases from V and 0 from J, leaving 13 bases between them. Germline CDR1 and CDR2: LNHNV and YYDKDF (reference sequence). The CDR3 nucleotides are TGTGCCACCAGCACTCGGACGCAACTAGCCAAAAACATTCAGTACTTC. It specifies CATSTRTQLAKNIQYF.

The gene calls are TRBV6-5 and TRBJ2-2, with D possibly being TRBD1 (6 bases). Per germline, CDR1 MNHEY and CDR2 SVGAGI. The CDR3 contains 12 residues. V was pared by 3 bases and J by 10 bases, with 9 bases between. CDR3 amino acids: CASSYEGEELFF. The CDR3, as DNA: TGTGCCAGCAGTTATGAGGGGGAGGAGCTGTTTTTT.